Included here is one T cell receptor beta chain sequence, with context. The specificity of this receptor is unknown. No base quality values were provided; no much bigger clone lies one nucleotide off. TCRbeta CDR3 regions were amplified from genomic DNA using the immunoSEQ Assay, a bias-controlled multiplex PCR. The original pipeline was this. Nucleated cell counts per sample were estimated from amplification of reference gene primers within the assay. Sequence reads were collapsed and filtered to measure the absolute abundance of every unique TCRbeta CDR3 rearrangement. For each sample, productive Simpson clonality was calculated as the square root of Simpson's diversity index across productive rearrangements. The table comes from immuneACCESS by way of TCRdb, which keeps in-frame sequences with V and J called. Part of the clones is missing from these tables; in studies checked, under half for an unresolved V gene and the rest for unknown reasons. V and J calls and clone size are as listed in that table; D and trimming were resolved from the DNA. The sample table contains some 370,000 clones; only one count was recorded for around 90% of them. About 6.8% of the sample lies in the top ten.

These data are taken from a study of blood T cell repertoires in COVID-19 (dated by TCRdb to 2020 to 2022). Regarding the research as a whole: Samples from collaborators originated in the United States, Italy and Spain and spanned both the acute and convalescent phases of COVID-19. The samples were drawn from the first 160 participants of the ongoing ImmuneRACE study and from 950 to 1,500 subjects provided by 6 global collaborators. The prospective study material was composed of cDNA or gDNA derived from T cells, B-cell-depleted T cells, or PBMCs. Sample metadata almost always included a de-identified subject ID, COVID-19 status, age in years and sex. The repertoires were released in a freely available public database meant as a resource for research on the immune response to SARS-CoV-2. The dataset comprised deeply sampled blood TCRbeta repertoires from subjects exposed to, actively infected with, or recovered from COVID-19. HLA class I and class II types, where available, came from metadata supplied by the sample provider rather than from assay-based typing. General conclusions and limits of the study: The quantity of clinical and demographic metadata differed by source and by participant and was supplied without curation.

Collaborating institutions collected whole blood in K2EDTA tubes following their own protocols. Collaborator samples were shipped for TCRbeta analysis as frozen whole blood, isolated PBMCs, or DNA extracted from either sample type. The cysteine opens and the phenylalanine closes a CDR3 of 14 amino acids. Solely the CDR3 DNA is kept, with 42 bases framed from the first base. V is cut by 7 bases and J by 3 bases, and the space between the germline ends is 15 bases. CDR1 and CDR2 were assigned from the germline V gene as MDHEN and SYDVKM. The chain employs TRBV28 and TRBJ1-2, with TRBD1 perhaps the D gene, on 6 matching bases. Sequenced material: peripheral blood. This receptor was taken from a man between 18 and 35 years old with active or convalescent COVID-19. This receptor has the CDR3 CASTLGGGYYGYTF. In nucleotides, the sequence is TGTGCCAGCACCTTGGGAGGGGGATACTATGGCTACACCTTC.